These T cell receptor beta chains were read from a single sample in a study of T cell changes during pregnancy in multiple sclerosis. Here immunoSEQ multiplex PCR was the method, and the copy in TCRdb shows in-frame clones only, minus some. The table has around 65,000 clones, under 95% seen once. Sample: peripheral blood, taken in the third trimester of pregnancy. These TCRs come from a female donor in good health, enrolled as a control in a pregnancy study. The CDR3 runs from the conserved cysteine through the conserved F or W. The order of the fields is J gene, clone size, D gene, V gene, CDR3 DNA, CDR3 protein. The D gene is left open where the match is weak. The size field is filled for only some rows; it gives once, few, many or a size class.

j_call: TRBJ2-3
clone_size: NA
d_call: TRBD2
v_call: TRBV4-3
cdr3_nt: TGCGCCAGCAGCCAATCCCCGCGGGGGGCAGATACGCAGTATTTT
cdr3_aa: CASSQSPRGADTQYF

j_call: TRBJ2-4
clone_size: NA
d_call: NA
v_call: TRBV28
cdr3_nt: TGTGCCAGCAGTTCGGAGGGGATAGCCAAAAACATTCAGTACTTC
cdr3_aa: CASSSEGIAKNIQYF

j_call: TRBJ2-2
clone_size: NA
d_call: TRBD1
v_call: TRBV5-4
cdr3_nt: TGTGCCAGCAGCTTGGTTGGGACAGGGTATAGCGGGGAGCTGTTTTTT
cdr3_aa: CASSLVGTGYSGELFF

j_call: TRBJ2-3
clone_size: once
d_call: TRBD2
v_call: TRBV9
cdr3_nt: TGTGCCAGCAGCGTAGTTAGCGGGGTCATGGATACGCAGTATTTT
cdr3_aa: CASSVVSGVMDTQYF

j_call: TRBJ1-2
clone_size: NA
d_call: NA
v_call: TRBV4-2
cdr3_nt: TGTGCCAGCAGCCAAGGGGAGGGAGGTTATGGCTACACCTTC
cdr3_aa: CASSQGEGGYGYTF

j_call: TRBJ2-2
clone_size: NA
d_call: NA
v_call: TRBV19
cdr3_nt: TGTGCCAGTAGTATGAAAGGGGCCACCGGGGAGCTGTTTTTT
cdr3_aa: CASSMKGATGELFF

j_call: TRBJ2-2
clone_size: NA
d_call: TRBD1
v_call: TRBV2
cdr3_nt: TGTGCCAGCAAGGGGGCCGGCACCGGGGAGCTGTTTTTT
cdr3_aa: CASKGAGTGELFF

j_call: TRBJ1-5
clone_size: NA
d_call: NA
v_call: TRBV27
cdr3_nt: TGTGCCAGCAGTTTTGGGAGGGGAAAGCCCCAGCATTTT
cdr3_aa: CASSFGRGKPQHF

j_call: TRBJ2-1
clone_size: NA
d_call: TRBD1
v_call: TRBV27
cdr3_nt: TGTGCCAGCAGTTTGAGTCCGGGACAGTCCCTTGCCTACAATGAGCAGTTCTTC
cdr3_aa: CASSLSPGQSLAYNEQFF

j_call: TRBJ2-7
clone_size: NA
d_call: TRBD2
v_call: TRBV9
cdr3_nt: TGTGCCAGCAGCCCGGGGACTACCTTCTACGAGCAGTACTTC
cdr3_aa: CASSPGTTFYEQYF

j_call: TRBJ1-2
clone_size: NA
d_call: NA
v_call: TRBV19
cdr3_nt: TGTGCCAGTAGTTCGGGGGACGCCTATGGCTACACCTTC
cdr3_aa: CASSSGDAYGYTF

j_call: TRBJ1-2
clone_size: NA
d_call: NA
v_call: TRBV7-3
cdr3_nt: TGTGCCAGCAGCTTACTAGGAGGGGAATATGGCTACACCTTC
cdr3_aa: CASSLLGGEYGYTF

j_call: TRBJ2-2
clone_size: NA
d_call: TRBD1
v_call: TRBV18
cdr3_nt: TGTGCCAGCTCACCGCTACAGGGGGAAGGTGACACCGGGGAGCTGTTTTTT
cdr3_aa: CASSPLQGEGDTGELFF

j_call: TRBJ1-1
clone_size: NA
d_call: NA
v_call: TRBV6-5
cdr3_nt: TGTGCCAGCAGTTACCGTCGGGGAACTGAAGCTTTCTTT
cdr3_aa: CASSYRRGTEAFF

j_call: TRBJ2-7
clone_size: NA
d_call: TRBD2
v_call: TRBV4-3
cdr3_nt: TGCGCCAGCAGCCCGCGGGGGGGGGCTAGCGGGATCTACGAGCAGTACTTC
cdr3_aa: CASSPRGGASGIYEQYF

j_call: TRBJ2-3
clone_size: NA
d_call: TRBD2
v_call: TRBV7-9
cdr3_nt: TGTGCCAGCAGCTTAATCGGGAGCGTGGGGAGGGCAGATACGCAGTATTTT
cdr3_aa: CASSLIGSVGRADTQYF

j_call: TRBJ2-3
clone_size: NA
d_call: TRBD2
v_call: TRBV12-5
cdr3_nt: TGTGCTAGTGGTTCGGGACTAGCGGGGGGGCGAGATACGCAGTATTTT
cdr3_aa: CASGSGLAGGRDTQYF

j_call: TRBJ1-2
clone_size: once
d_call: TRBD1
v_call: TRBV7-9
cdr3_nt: TGTGCCAGCAGCTTAGCCTCCGGGACAGTCGGCTACACCTTC
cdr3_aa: CASSLASGTVGYTF

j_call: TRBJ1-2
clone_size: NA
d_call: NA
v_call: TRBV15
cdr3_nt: TGTGCCACCAGCAGAGAAGGAGTAGTAGACTATGGCTACACCTTC
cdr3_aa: CATSREGVVDYGYTF

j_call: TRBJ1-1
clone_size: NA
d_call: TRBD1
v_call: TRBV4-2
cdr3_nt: TGTGCCAGCAGCCAACCGGGACAGGCCCCAAGTGAAGCTTTCTTT
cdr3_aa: CASSQPGQAPSEAFF

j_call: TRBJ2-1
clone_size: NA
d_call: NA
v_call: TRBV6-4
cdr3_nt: TGTGCCAGCAGTGAAAGGGGGGAGGGCCATGAGCAGTTCTTC
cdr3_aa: CASSERGEGHEQFF

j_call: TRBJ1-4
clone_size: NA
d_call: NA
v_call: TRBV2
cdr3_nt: TGTGCCAGCAGTTATGCCGGTCCAAAACTGTTTTTT
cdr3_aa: CASSYAGPKLFF

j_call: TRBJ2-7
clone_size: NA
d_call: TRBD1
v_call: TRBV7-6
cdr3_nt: TGTGCCAGCAGCTTGGTCACAGGGGGCGGCGAGCAGTACTTC
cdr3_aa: CASSLVTGGGEQYF

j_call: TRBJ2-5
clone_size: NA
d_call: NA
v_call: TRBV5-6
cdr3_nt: TGTGCCAGCCTAAGTCCCGGTGGAGAGACCCAGTACTTC
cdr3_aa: CASLSPGGETQYF

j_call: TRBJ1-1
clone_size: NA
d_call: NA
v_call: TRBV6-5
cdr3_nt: TGTGCCAGCAGGTCAAACACTGAAGCTTTCTTT
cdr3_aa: CASRSNTEAFF

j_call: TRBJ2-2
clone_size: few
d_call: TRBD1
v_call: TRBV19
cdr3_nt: TGTGCCATCGAGACAGGGATAAACACCGGGGAGCTGTTTTTT
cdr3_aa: CAIETGINTGELFF

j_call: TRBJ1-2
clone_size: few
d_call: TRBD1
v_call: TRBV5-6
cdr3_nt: TGTGCCAGCAGCTTGGGACAGGGGGCGCGAGGCTACACCTTC
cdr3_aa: CASSLGQGARGYTF

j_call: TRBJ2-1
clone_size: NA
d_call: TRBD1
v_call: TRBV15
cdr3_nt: TGTGCCACCAGCAGCGGGACAGTCGACTACAATGAGCAGTTCTTC
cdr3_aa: CATSSGTVDYNEQFF

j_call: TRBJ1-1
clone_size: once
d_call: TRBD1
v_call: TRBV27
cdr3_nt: TGTGCCAGCAGTTTACTCGGGACAGGGTTAAATGTTGACCTGAACACTGAAGCTTTCTTT
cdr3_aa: CASSLLGTGLNVDLNTEAFF

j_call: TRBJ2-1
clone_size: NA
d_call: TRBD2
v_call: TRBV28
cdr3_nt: TGTGCCAGCAGTTTCGCATCACTAGCGGGGGGCCTTGAGCAGTTCTTC
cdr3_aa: CASSFASLAGGLEQFF

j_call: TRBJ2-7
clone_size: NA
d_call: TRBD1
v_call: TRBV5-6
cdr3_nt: TGTGCCAGCAGCCCCAGGGGGACAGGGTTGCGGGAGCAGTACTTC
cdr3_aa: CASSPRGTGLREQYF

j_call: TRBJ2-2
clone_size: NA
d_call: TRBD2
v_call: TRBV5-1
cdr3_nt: TGCGCCAGCAGCTTGGCTGCGGGGGAGTCCGGCGGGGAGCTGTTTTTT
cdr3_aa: CASSLAAGESGGELFF

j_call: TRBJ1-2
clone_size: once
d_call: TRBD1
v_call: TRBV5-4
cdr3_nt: TGTGCCAGCAGCCTATTAGACAGGGATCGGAGTGGCTACACCTTC
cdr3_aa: CASSLLDRDRSGYTF

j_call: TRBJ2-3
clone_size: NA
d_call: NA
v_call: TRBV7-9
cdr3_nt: TGTGCCAGCACCTTATTAGAGGGGGTGAGCACAGATACGCAGTATTTT
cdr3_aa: CASTLLEGVSTDTQYF

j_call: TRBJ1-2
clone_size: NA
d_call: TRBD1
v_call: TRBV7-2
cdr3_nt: TGTGCCAGCAGCACCGGGACAGACTATGGCTACACCTTC
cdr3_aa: CASSTGTDYGYTF

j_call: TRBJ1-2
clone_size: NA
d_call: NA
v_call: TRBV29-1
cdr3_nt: TGCAGCGTTCCTCATCAGGGTCTGCAGGGCTACACCTTC
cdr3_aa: CSVPHQGLQGYTF

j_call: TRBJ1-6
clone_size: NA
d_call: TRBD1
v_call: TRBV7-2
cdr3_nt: TGTGCCAGCAGCCAGGGACAGGGCGGGAATTCACCCCTCCACTTT
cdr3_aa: CASSQGQGGNSPLHF

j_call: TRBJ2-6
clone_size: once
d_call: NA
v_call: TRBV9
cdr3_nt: TGTGCCAGCAGCGTTAAAACAGGGGCCAACGTCCTGACTTTC
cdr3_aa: CASSVKTGANVLTF

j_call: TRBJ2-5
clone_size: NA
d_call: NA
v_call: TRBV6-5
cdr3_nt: TGTGCCAGCAGTTACGGGCTACAGCAAGAGACCCAGTACTTC
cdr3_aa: CASSYGLQQETQYF

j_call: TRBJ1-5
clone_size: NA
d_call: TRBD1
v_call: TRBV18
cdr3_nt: TGTGCCAGCTCACTAAACAGGGGGAATCAGCCCCAGCATTTT
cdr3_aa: CASSLNRGNQPQHF